These T cell receptor beta chains were read from a single sample in a study of cytomegalovirus exposure and HLA in healthy donors. The assay was immunoSEQ multiplex PCR, and TCRdb's table has in-frame clones only and misses some. The table includes 150,000 to 200,000 clones, around 74% detected once. The sample was PBMCs. These receptors were taken from a female donor in good health and CMV-seronegative. Both conserved end residues are part of each CDR3. The order of the fields is D gene, clone size, J gene, V gene, CDR3 DNA, CDR3 protein. The D gene is left open where the match is weak. Clone size is stated in some rows and not others, as once, few, many or a class when expanded.

- | - | TRBJ1-5 | TRBV6-1 | TGTGCCAGCAGTCCCTCGGGAAAGGTACGGCAGCCCCAGCATTTT | CASSPSGKVRQPQHF
- | - | TRBJ2-1 | TRBV4-1 | TGCGCCAGCAGCCAAGAACACCGCTCCTACAATGAGCAGTTCTTC | CASSQEHRSYNEQFF
- | - | TRBJ1-2 | TRBV27 | TGTGCCACCTCGAACTCGAGGCTCTATGGCTACACCTTC | CATSNSRLYGYTF
TRBD2 | few | TRBJ2-2 | TRBV6-4 | TGTGCCAGCAGTGACTCTAGCGGGGGGGCCACCGGGGAGCTGTTTTTT | CASSDSSGGATGELFF
- | - | TRBJ1-2 | TRBV4-1 | TGCGCCAGCAGCCATCATCGCGAAAATAGTCGACAGAACTATGGCTACACCTTC | CASSHHRENSRQNYGYTF
TRBD2 | - | TRBJ2-1 | TRBV6-5 | TGTGCCAGCAGTGCTAGCGGGGGGCTCAATGAGCAGTTCTTC | CASSASGGLNEQFF
- | - | TRBJ2-3 | TRBV4-1 | TGCGCCAGCAGCCAAGAATCGCCCGGGTCAGCCACAGATACGCAGTATTTT | CASSQESPGSATDTQYF
TRBD1 | - | TRBJ1-1 | TRBV6-1 | TGTGCCAGCAGTGGGACAGGGGGCACTGAAGCTTTCTTT | CASSGTGGTEAFF
TRBD1 | - | TRBJ2-7 | TRBV5-1 | TGCGCCAGCAGCCCAAGGACAGGGGGACTTTCCTACGAGCAGTACTTC | CASSPRTGGLSYEQYF
- | - | TRBJ2-1 | TRBV7-6 | TGTGCCAGCAGCTTAGTTCTCCGGGACTCTGGCACCTACAATGAGCAGTTCTTC | CASSLVLRDSGTYNEQFF
- | - | TRBJ1-1 | TRBV6-5 | TGTGCCAGCAGTTATCGAGAAGACACTGAAGCTTTCTTT | CASSYREDTEAFF
TRBD2 | - | TRBJ2-3 | TRBV2 | TGTGCCAGCAGTGCCCCAGGCGGACTAGTCGCGGATACGCAGTATTTT | CASSAPGGLVADTQYF
- | - | TRBJ2-5 | TRBV25-1 | TGTGCCAGCAGTCGCCTAGGACTGAGTATGAAAGAGACCCAGTACTTC | CASSRLGLSMKETQYF
TRBD1 | - | TRBJ2-2 | TRBV5-1 | TGCGCCAGCCGATCCGGGACAGGGGTCACCGGGGAGCTGTTTTTT | CASRSGTGVTGELFF
- | - | TRBJ2-7 | TRBV7-9 | TGTGCCAGCAGCTGGGAGAGTTCCGTCGAGCAGTACTTC | CASSWESSVEQYF
- | - | TRBJ2-4 | TRBV18 | TGTGCCAGCTCCTATCAACCCGGGTTAGCCAAAAACATTCAGTACTTC | CASSYQPGLAKNIQYF
- | - | TRBJ1-1 | TRBV7-8 | TGTGCCAGCAGTTTAATTGAGGCGGTTAACACTGAAGCTTTCTTT | CASSLIEAVNTEAFF
- | - | TRBJ1-2 | TRBV27 | TGTGCCAGCAGTTCTCAGTCGGGAGTCGATGGCTACACCTTC | CASSSQSGVDGYTF
- | - | TRBJ1-4 | TRBV5-1 | TGCGCCAGCAGGGAGAACAGGGTAGGAAGTGAAAAACTGTTTTTT | CASRENRVGSEKLFF
TRBD1 | - | TRBJ1-4 | TRBV7-9 | TGTGCCAGCAGCTTCGCCGACAGGGAGAATGAAAAACTGTTTTTT | CASSFADRENEKLFF
TRBD1 | - | TRBJ2-5 | TRBV5-6 | TGTGCCAGCAGCTGGACAGGGATCCAAGAGACCCAGTACTTC | CASSWTGIQETQYF
- | few | TRBJ2-2 | TRBV4-2 | TGTGCCAGCAGCCCTTCGGGTGTCCAGAACACCGGGGAGCTGTTTTTT | CASSPSGVQNTGELFF
- | - | TRBJ1-5 | TRBV11-2 | TGTGCCAGCAGCTTAGAGGCGGGCAATCAGCCCCAGCATTTT | CASSLEAGNQPQHF
- | - | TRBJ2-6 | TRBV30 | TGTGCCTGGAGTGTACCCCGAAGCTCGGGGGCCAACGTCCTGACTTTC | CAWSVPRSSGANVLTF
TRBD1 | - | TRBJ1-4 | TRBV2 | TGTGCCAGCAGTGATAACAGGGGGGCAACTAATGAAAAACTGTTTTTT | CASSDNRGATNEKLFF
- | - | TRBJ1-1 | TRBV7-9 | TGTGCCAGCAGCTTAGGGGGGGTTGGCACTGAAGCTTTCTTT | CASSLGGVGTEAFF
- | few | TRBJ2-7 | TRBV6-5 | TGTGCCAGCAGTTACTTCCAGGAGCAGTACTTC | CASSYFQEQYF
- | - | TRBJ2-2 | TRBV9 | TGTGCCAGCAGTGGCGGACAGAACACCGGGGAGCTGTTTTTT | CASSGGQNTGELFF
- | few | TRBJ1-1 | TRBV5-4 | TGTGCCAGCAGCCGCGGGGCCACGAACACTGAAGCTTTCTTT | CASSRGATNTEAFF
- | - | TRBJ2-7 | TRBV19 | TGTGCCAGTAGTATACTGGACCAGGGCTACGAGCAGTACTTC | CASSILDQGYEQYF
- | - | TRBJ2-4 | TRBV2 | TGTGCCAGCGTGCAAGAACAGGCCGCCAAAAACATTCAGTACTTC | CASVQEQAAKNIQYF
- | - | TRBJ1-1 | TRBV15 | TGTGCCACCAGCAGAGGAGATGCTACAGGGACTGAAGCTTTCTTT | CATSRGDATGTEAFF
- | - | TRBJ2-2 | TRBV19 | TGTGCCAGTAGTATTCCCCTTATCGGGGGAACCGGGGAGCTGTTTTTT | CASSIPLIGGTGELFF
- | few | TRBJ2-4 | TRBV5-6 | TGTGCCAGCAGCCACACAGGGCGTCTAGCCAAAAACATTCAGTACTTC | CASSHTGRLAKNIQYF
- | - | TRBJ1-1 | TRBV10-3 | TGTGCCATCAGTGAGGGTCGAGGGAGGGACACTGAAGCTTTCTTT | CAISEGRGRDTEAFF
TRBD1 | once | TRBJ1-1 | TRBV5-4 | TGTGCCAGCAGGGTTGGACAGGGGGCGATGAACACTGAAGCTTTCTTT | CASRVGQGAMNTEAFF
- | - | TRBJ2-7 | TRBV2 | TGTGCCAGCAAGGAGTGGATCGAGGAGATCTACGAGCAGTACTTC | CASKEWIEEIYEQYF
TRBD1 | - | TRBJ1-3 | TRBV5-1 | TGCGCCAGCAGCTTGGGGCCGACAGGGGGGTCTGGAAACACCATATATTTT | CASSLGPTGGSGNTIYF
- | - | TRBJ2-2 | TRBV4-1 | TGCGCCAGCAGCCAAGGCACGTGGGGGCAAATGAACACCGGGGAGCTGTTTTTT | CASSQGTWGQMNTGELFF
TRBD2 | - | TRBJ2-3 | TRBV5-1 | TGCGCCAGCAGCTTGGGATTGTTAGCGGGCAACACAGATACGCAGTATTTT | CASSLGLLAGNTDTQYF
TRBD1 | - | TRBJ1-6 | TRBV25-1 | TGTGCCAGCTTACTCGGGACAGCTAATAATTCACCCCTCCACTTT | CASLLGTANNSPLHF